What follows are 16 T cell receptor beta chains derived from one specimen sequenced in a study of blood T cell repertoires in COVID-19. This table comes from immunoSEQ multiplex PCR, and its TCRdb copy is limited to in-frame clones, with some not included. In the table there are some 110,000 clones, more than 85% of which are singletons. What was sequenced was peripheral blood. The origin of the receptors is a human donor in a cohort sampled during active COVID-19.

The V gene is TRBV18, the J gene TRBJ2-2, with D possibly matching TRBD2 (5 bases). The CDR3 consists of 19 residues. The germline gives CDR1 KGHSH, CDR2 LQKENI. The V end lost 3 bases, the J end lost 0 bases, and 20 bases lay between the germline ends. As DNA, the CDR3 is TGTGCCAGCTCACCCCCGAGGGCCCAGAACCCCGCGAACACCGGGGAGCTGTTTTTT. Protein product: CASSPPRAQNPANTGELFF.

The chain recombines TRBV19 with TRBJ2-2; 7 bases fit TRBD1. The CDR3 is 15 amino acids. Trimming cost V 3 bases and J 5 bases; bases outside gene matches: 6. Germline V gene data show CDR1 as LNHDA and CDR2 as SQIVND (reference sequence). CDR3 sequence (DNA): TGTGCCAGTAGTATGAGGGACAGAGCGACCGGGGAGCTGTTTTTT. This sequence encodes CASSMRDRATGELFF.

This clone appeared a single time. The rearrangement joins TRBV9 to TRBJ2-1; TRBD1 matches 9 bases. Germline CDR1 SGDLS, CDR2 YYNGEE. This CDR3 has 16 amino acids. V gave up 3 bases and J gave up 8 bases; unmatched junction bases: 12. The CDR3 bases are TGTGCCAGCAGCGCGCACGCGGGACAGGGTTTAGATGAGCAGTTCTTC. Its translation: CASSAHAGQGLDEQFF.

The chain carries TRBV9 and TRBJ2-1, with no clear D. The ends were cut back, 0 bases at V and 0 bases at J, with 7 bases in the middle. Germline V gene data show CDR1 as SGDLS and CDR2 as YYNGEE. The length of the CDR3 is 15 residues. The CDR3 sequence is CASSVGWSSYNEQFF. The CDR3 DNA sequence: TGTGCCAGCAGCGTAGGTTGGAGCTCCTACAATGAGCAGTTCTTC.

V usage is TRBV7-9 and J usage is TRBJ2-1, with D perhaps matching TRBD2 (5 bases). Germline loops: CDR1 SEHNR, CDR2 FQNEAQ (reference sequence). Trimming took 5 bases from V and 0 from J, leaving 11 bases between them. The CDR3 loop spans 15 amino acids. In DNA, the CDR3 is TGTGCCAGCAGCGTCGGACTGGGCTCCTACAATGAGCAGTTCTTC. Translated, it gives CASSVGLGSYNEQFF.

The chain employs TRBV7-6 and TRBJ1-4, with a weak D call TRBD1 (5 bases). V was trimmed by 5 bases and J by 3 bases, leaving 13 bases between them. CDR3 length equals 15 residues. The germline V gene encodes CDR1 SGHVS and CDR2 FNYEAQ. The CDR3 DNA follows: TGTGCCAGCAGCCCTGCTTGGGGGGCTAATGAAAAACTGTTTTTT. Protein product: CASSPAWGANEKLFF. Together with reference TRBV7-6 and TRBJ1-4, the CDR3 gives the full variable domain: GAGVSQSPRYKVTKRGQDVALRCDPISGHVSLYWYRQALGQGPEFLTYFNYEAQQDKSGLPNDRFSAERPEGSISTLTIQRTEQRDSAMYRCASSPAWGANEKLFFGSGTQLSVL.

V is TRBV30 and J is TRBJ2-7, with D tentatively TRBD1 (5 bases). Germline CDR1 and CDR2: GTSNPN and SVGIG (reference sequence). The CDR3 runs 13 residues. V lost 0 bases and J 2 bases, leaving 8 bases between the germline ends. CDR3 protein: CAWSVTGPYEQYF. The CDR3 bases are TGTGCCTGGAGTGTCACAGGCCCCTACGAGCAGTACTTC.

In its sample, this clone was seen once. The rearrangement joins TRBV7-2 to TRBJ2-2; D might be TRBD2 (7 bases). The germline gives CDR1 SGHTA, CDR2 FQGNSA. CDR3 length: 17 residues. V was clipped by 2 bases and J by 0 bases, with 13 bases between them. The CDR3 sequence: CASSLRGGRSNTGELFF. The CDR3 DNA is TGTGCCAGCAGCTTAAGGGGGGGACGGTCGAACACCGGGGAGCTGTTTTTT.

The chain joins TRBV6-5 to TRBJ2-1; D possibly corresponds to TRBD1 (5 bases). This CDR3 spans 16 amino acids. Germline CDR1 is MNHEY and CDR2 is SVGAGI. The V and J ends lost 4 bases and 5 bases respectively, with 18 bases between them. CDR3 sequence (DNA): TGTGCCAGCAGTTTTGGACCGGACAAGGTAAACAATGAGCAGTTCTTC. This gives the protein CASSFGPDKVNNEQFF.

The chain carries TRBV7-2 and TRBJ2-7; 14 bases fit TRBD2. Germline V gene sequence: CDR1 SGHTA, CDR2 FQGNSA. CDR3 length: 17 residues. Trimming at V came to 6 bases and at J to 2 bases, leaving 9 bases not matched to a gene. The CDR3 spells CASRMRQGLAGAYEQYF. The CDR3 DNA reads TGTGCCAGCAGGATGCGACAGGGACTAGCGGGGGCCTACGAGCAGTACTTC.

This chain joins TRBV5-6 and TRBJ2-7, with 9 positions matching TRBD2. The CDR3 covers 14 residues. V lost 6 bases to trimming and J lost 3 bases; unmatched junction nucleotides: 7. The germline gives CDR1 SGHDT, CDR2 YYEEEE. CDR3: CASNSASGNYEQYF. In nucleotides, the CDR3 is TGTGCCAGCAATTCTGCTAGCGGGAACTACGAGCAGTACTTC.

The rearrangement uses TRBV3-1 (or the pseudogene TRBV3-2) and TRBJ1-4, with unresolved D. The CDR3 is made up of 15 amino acids. Trimming removed 3 bases at V and 3 bases at J, with 11 bases between. Germline V gene sequence: CDR1 LGHDT, CDR2 YNNKEL (reference sequence). The CDR3 nucleotides are TGTGCCAGCAGCCAGTTGGGGAGGGCTAATGAAAAACTGTTTTTT. Its protein is CASSQLGRANEKLFF.

The V and J genes are TRBV7-8 and TRBJ2-5; TRBD1 might be the D (5 bases). The CDR3 consists of 16 residues. Germline loops: CDR1 SGHVS, CDR2 FQNEAQ. V was cut by 4 bases and J by 3 bases, with 18 bases left in between. The CDR3: CASSSWGSRVKETQYF. The CDR3 nucleotides are TGTGCCAGCAGCTCGTGGGGCAGTAGAGTTAAAGAGACCCAGTACTTC.

In its sample, this clone was seen once. The chain carries TRBV24-1 and TRBJ2-1; 10 bases agree with TRBD1. This CDR3 has 17 amino acids. J gave up 6 bases and V 3 bases, and 10 bases lay outside the gene matches. Germline V lookup: CDR1 KGHDR, CDR2 SFDVKD. The CDR3 DNA reads as TGTGCCACCAGTGATGGAGTCGGGACAGGGGTGGGCAATGAGCAGTTCTTC. Translated, it gives CATSDGVGTGVGNEQFF.

The chain has TRBV6-5 and TRBJ2-7; the D is unclear. V was clipped by 0 bases and J by 2 bases, with 11 bases between them. CDR3 size: 15 residues. CDR1 and CDR2 (germline): MNHEY, SVGAGI. The CDR3 is CASSYSASLPYEQYF. The CDR3 coding sequence is TGTGCCAGCAGTTACTCGGCCTCCCTCCCCTACGAGCAGTACTTC.

V and J are TRBV11-2 and TRBJ2-5; D is ambiguous. From germline, CDR1 is SGHAT and CDR2 FQNNGV. Trimming stripped 5 bases from V and 4 bases from J, with 5 bases between. The CDR3 loop spans 11 amino acids. CDR3 DNA sequence: TGTGCCAGCAGCCCCGGAGAGACCCAGTACTTC. Translated, it gives CASSPGETQYF. Full variable domain (remainder filled in from reference TRBV11-2 and TRBJ2-5): EAGVAQSPRYKIIEKRQSVAFWCNPISGHATLYWYQQILGQGPKLLIQFQNNGVVDDSQLPKDRFSAERLKGVDSTLKIQPAKLEDSAVYLCASSPGETQYFGPGTRLLVL.